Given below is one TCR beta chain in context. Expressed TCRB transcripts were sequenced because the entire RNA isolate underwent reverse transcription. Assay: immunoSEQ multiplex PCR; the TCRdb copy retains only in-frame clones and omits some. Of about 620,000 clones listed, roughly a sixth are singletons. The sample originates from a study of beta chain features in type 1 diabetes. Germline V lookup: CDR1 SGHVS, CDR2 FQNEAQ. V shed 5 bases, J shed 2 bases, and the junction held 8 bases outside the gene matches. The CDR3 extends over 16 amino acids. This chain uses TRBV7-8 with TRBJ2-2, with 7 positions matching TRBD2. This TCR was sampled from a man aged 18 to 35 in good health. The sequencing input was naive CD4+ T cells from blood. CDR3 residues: CASSLTGTTNTGELFF. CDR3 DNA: TGTGCCAGCAGCCTCACGGGGACTACCAACACCGGGGAGCTGTTTTTT.